These 28 T cell receptor beta chains share one sample of origin, sequenced in a study of CD8 T cells in ankylosing spondylitis. MiXCR, run by TCRdb on the 5' RACE reads, gives a single entry per CDR3 protein. This sample has 150,000 to 200,000 distinct CDR3 sequences; 15% to 20% occur once, and the top ten carry approximately 4%. Sequenced material: blood, either unsorted or a sorted T cell fraction (not recorded which). Receptors were obtained from a male donor aged 5-29 years with ankylosing spondylitis or in good health (not recorded which).

This clonotype was detected many times. In DNA, the CDR3 is TGCGCCAGCAGCGGAGGGACGAAGGTCGGTGAGACCCAGTACTTC. It is translated as CASSGGTKVGETQYF. The chain employs TRBV5-1 and TRBJ2-5; maybe TRBD2 (6 bases). This CDR3 is built from 15 residues. Per germline, CDR1 SGHRS and CDR2 YFSETQ. V was shortened by 4 bases and J by 5 bases, with 18 bases between the two germline ends.

This clonotype was recorded a few times. The chain combines TRBV2 with TRBJ2-5; D is uncertain. The CDR3 has 15 residues. Germline V gene sequence: CDR1 SNHLY, CDR2 FYNNEI. Trimming shortened V by 3 bases and J by 5 bases, and 16 bases separated the two germline ends. CDR3 DNA: TGTGCCAGCAGTGATCAGAGTACGGGCCGGGAGACCCAGTACTTC. Translation: CASSDQSTGRETQYF.

The genes are TRBV12-3 or TRBV12-4 and TRBJ2-1; 11 nucleotides match TRBD2. With V trimmed by 7 bases and J by 8 bases, 10 bases remained unmatched. CDR3 length equals 15 residues. The CDR3, as DNA: TGTGCCAGCAAAAAACTAGCGGGAGTAAGAGATGAGCAGTTCTTC. Protein product: CASKKLAGVRDEQFF.

This clonotype was recorded at least ten times. The gene calls are TRBV6-2 or TRBV6-3 and TRBJ2-3, with D possibly being TRBD2 (5 bases). The V gene lost 6 bases and the J gene lost 1 base, with 14 bases spanning the gap. This CDR3 has 15 residues. Looked up from germline, CDR1 is MNHEY and CDR2 is SVGEGT. The DNA for the CDR3 is TGTGCCAGCAGCCCTGACATGCGGGGCACAGATACGCAGTATTTT. The encoded protein is CASSPDMRGTDTQYF.

This clonotype was counted at least ten times. V is TRBV20-1 and J is TRBJ2-2; 8 nucleotides line up with TRBD2. The CDR3 is 14 residues long. Germline CDR1 and CDR2: DFQATT and SNEGSKA (reference sequence). The V segment lost 4 bases and the J segment 6 bases; nucleotides outside the gene matches: 7. The CDR3 DNA follows: TGCAGTGCTATTCACGGGGGGGACGCCGGGGAGCTGTTTTTT. Its translation: CSAIHGGDAGELFF.

This clonotype was seen ten or more times. The chain links TRBV20-1 to TRBJ2-5; 10 nucleotides agree with TRBD2. The CDR3 totals 15 residues. After removal of 0 bases from V and 1 base from J, the junction contained 2 bases not matched to a gene. The germline V gene encodes CDR1 DFQATT and CDR2 SNEGSKA (reference sequence). The CDR3 here is CSARDASGGQETQYF. The DNA for the CDR3 is TGCAGTGCTAGAGATGCTAGCGGGGGCCAAGAGACCCAGTACTTC.

This clonotype came up many times. J is TRBJ2-5 and V is TRBV7-3; D is uncertain. The germline CDR1 and CDR2 sequences are SGHTA and FQGTGA. CDR3 length equals 12 residues. Trimming took 2 bases from V and 5 from J, leaving 6 bases between them. The CDR3 loop reads CASSLYGETQYF. The CDR3 DNA reads TGTGCCAGCAGCTTATACGGGGAGACCCAGTACTTC.

This clonotype appeared many times. The J gene is TRBJ2-1, the V gene TRBV5-1; D is possibly TRBD2 (5 bases). Germline CDR1 is SGHRS and CDR2 is YFSETQ. The CDR3 loop spans 16 amino acids. Trimming left V 4 bases short and J 0 bases short, with 14 bases between. The CDR3 DNA sequence: TGCGCCAGCAGCCTGGATGGAGGCCGCTCCTACAATGAGCAGTTCTTC. This codes for CASSLDGGRSYNEQFF.

This clonotype came up a few times. The V and J genes are TRBV7-9 and TRBJ2-3; tentative D call: TRBD2 (5 bases). The CDR3 spans 14 residues. Germline V gene data show CDR1 as SEHNR and CDR2 as FQNEAQ (reference sequence). The V and J ends lost 8 bases and 0 bases respectively, with 12 bases between them. The CDR3 reads CASREDTSTDTQYF. The CDR3 DNA reads as TGTGCCAGCCGGGAAGACACTAGCACAGATACGCAGTATTTT.

This clonotype was picked up many times. The chain uses TRBV4-1 and TRBJ1-2, with D perhaps TRBD1 (6 bases). V lost 0 bases and J 4 bases, leaving 12 bases between the germline ends. This CDR3 comprises 15 residues. The germline gives CDR1 MGHRA, CDR2 YSYEKL. CDR3 DNA: TGCGCCAGCAGCCAAGAGGCAGGGGAGGCCTATGGCTACACCTTC. It yields the protein CASSQEAGEAYGYTF.

This clonotype occurred once. J is TRBJ2-3 and V is TRBV6-1; 11 nucleotides match TRBD2. The CDR3 runs 13 residues. Germline CDR1 is MNHNS and CDR2 is SASEGT. After removal of 11 bases from V and 2 bases from J, the junction contained 3 bases not matched to a gene. CDR3 DNA: TGTGCCGGGACTAGCGGACCCACAGATACGCAGTATTTT. Protein product: CAGTSGPTDTQYF.

This clonotype was detected many times. The V gene is TRBV27, the J gene TRBJ1-5; no reliable D call. Per germline, CDR1 MNHEY and CDR2 SMNVEV (reference sequence). This CDR3 spans 14 amino acids. V shed 2 bases and J shed 1 base, with 6 bases lying between them. CDR3 in amino acids: CASSLGVSNQPQHF. CDR3 nucleotide sequence: TGTGCCAGCAGTTTAGGCGTCAGCAATCAGCCCCAGCATTTT.

This clonotype was recorded many times. The V and J genes are TRBV20-1 and TRBJ1-3; a possible D gene is TRBD1 (5 bases). Germline lookup yields CDR1 DFQATT and CDR2 SNEGSKA (reference sequence). V gave up 1 base and J gave up 7 bases, with 14 bases separating them. The CDR3 length is 14 residues. CDR3 DNA: TGCAGTGCTAGAGCCCTGCGGGGGGAGAACACCATATATTTT. Translation gives CSARALRGENTIYF.

This clonotype has a count of ten or more. J is TRBJ2-1 and V is TRBV6-4, with 11 nucleotides matching TRBD2. Trimming cost V 4 bases and J 5 bases; bases outside gene matches: 4. Germline loops: CDR1 MRHNA, CDR2 SNTAGT. CDR3 length: 15 residues. CDR3 DNA: TGTGCCAGCAGTGTTTTAGCGGGAGGGGACAATGAGCAGTTCTTC. Amino acids: CASSVLAGGDNEQFF.

This clonotype came up many times. The V call is TRBV4-1, the J call TRBJ2-2; 10 bases align to TRBD2. Unmatched junction bases numbered 1, after V lost 2 bases and J lost 4 bases. The CDR3 is made up of 15 amino acids. Germline V gives CDR1 MGHRA, CDR2 YSYEKL. The DNA for the CDR3 is TGCGCCAGCAGCCAACTAGCGGGAGTCACCGGGGAGCTGTTTTTT. Amino acid sequence: CASSQLAGVTGELFF.

The chain links TRBV7-3 to TRBJ2-7; D is unclear. V lost 3 bases and J lost 1, with 7 bases in between. Per the germline V gene, CDR1 is SGHTA and CDR2 is FQGTGA. The CDR3 runs 13 residues. DNA for the CDR3: TGTGCCAGCAGCTTGGACCCTTCCTACGAGCAGTACTTC. This codes for CASSLDPSYEQYF.

This clonotype was counted many times. The chain recombines TRBV6-2 or TRBV6-3 with TRBJ2-3; D not resolved. Trimming cost V 7 bases and J 6 bases, with 17 bases left between them. CDR3 length: 14 amino acids. Germline CDR1 reads MNHEY; CDR2 reads SVGEGT. The CDR3 here is CASTPGPNEDTQYF. As DNA, the CDR3 is TGTGCCAGCACACCGGGCCCCAATGAGGATACGCAGTATTTT.

This clonotype was found many times. The rearrangement joins TRBV20-1 to TRBJ2-7; tentative D call: TRBD1 (6 bases). Trimming cost V 3 bases and J 0 bases, with 12 bases left between them. The length of the CDR3 is 14 residues. The V gene's germline CDR1 is DFQATT and CDR2 SNEGSKA (reference sequence). The CDR3: CSARGAESSYEQYF. CDR3 DNA sequence: TGCAGTGCTAGGGGGGCCGAGAGCTCCTACGAGCAGTACTTC.

This clonotype showed up many times. CDR3 sequence: CASRQSILAGEDTQYF. In DNA, the CDR3 is TGTGCCAGCAGACAGAGCATCCTAGCGGGTGAAGATACGCAGTATTTT. The rearrangement links TRBV6-2 or TRBV6-3 to TRBJ2-3, with TRBD2 matching 8 bases. CDR3 size: 16 residues. Germline V CDR1 and CDR2: MNHEY, SVGEGT. V gave up 6 bases and J gave up 5 bases; unmatched junction bases: 13.

In its sample, this clonotype was seen many times. The CDR3 DNA sequence: TGCAGCGTTGTGTTGGTCCATCGGGGCAACTACGAGCAGTACTTC. Protein product: CSVVLVHRGNYEQYF. The V and J genes are TRBV29-1 and TRBJ2-7, with D perhaps given as TRBD1 or TRBD2 (5 bases each). Germline CDR1 is SQVTM and CDR2 is ANQGSEA. V lost 4 bases to trimming and J lost 3 bases, with 19 bases between them. The CDR3 runs to 15 residues.

This chain connects TRBV19 to TRBJ2-5; D not certain. The CDR3 covers 13 residues. V was shortened by 1 base and J by 2 bases, with 5 bases between the two germline ends. Germline V gene sequence: CDR1 LNHDA, CDR2 SQIVND (reference sequence). This CDR3 is CASSIGTQETQYF. Written as DNA, the CDR3 is TGTGCCAGTAGTATAGGTACGCAAGAGACCCAGTACTTC.

This clonotype was observed at least ten times. The chain joins TRBV5-1 to TRBJ1-1, with 7 bases matching TRBD1. The CDR3 spans 14 residues. Unmatched junction bases numbered 4, after V lost 1 base and J lost 4 bases. Germline loops: CDR1 SGHRS, CDR2 YFSETQ. The DNA for the CDR3 is TGCGCCAGCAGCTTGACAGGGGTTGGCACTGAAGCTTTCTTT. This sequence encodes CASSLTGVGTEAFF.

This clonotype was counted at least ten times. This chain's CDR3 is CASRQDRLRLFF. CDR3 nucleotide sequence: TGCGCCAGCAGACAAGACAGACTGAGGCTGTTTTTT. The V and J genes are TRBV5-1 and TRBJ2-2, with D possibly TRBD1 on 5 matching bases. Germline CDR1 reads SGHRS; CDR2 reads YFSETQ. V was pared by 5 bases and J by 13 bases, with 15 bases between. The CDR3 is made up of 12 amino acids.

This clonotype occurred a few times. The gene calls are TRBV25-1 and TRBJ2-6, with D perhaps matching TRBD1 (6 bases). V was cut by 1 base and J by 3 bases, with 10 bases left in between. This CDR3 comprises 16 residues. Germline CDR1 and CDR2: MGHDK and SYGVNS. The DNA of the CDR3 is TGTGCCAGCAGTGAATCTTCAGGGGATGGGGCCAACGTCCTGACTTTC. Translating gives CASSESSGDGANVLTF. Supplemented by reference TRBV25-1 and TRBJ2-6, the full variable domain reads EADIYQTPRYLVIGTGKKITLECSQTMGHDKMYWYQQDPGMELHLIHYSYGVNSTEKGDLSSESTVSRIRTEHFPLTLESARPSHTSQYLCASSESSGDGANVLTFGAGSRLTVL.

This clonotype came up many times. The rearrangement joins TRBV7-9 to TRBJ1-2, with D unclear. Germline V gene data show CDR1 as SEHNR and CDR2 as FQNEAQ (reference sequence). The CDR3 runs to 15 residues. V lost 2 bases and J lost 8, with 18 bases in between. The CDR3 reads CASSLPTGIKMGYTF. The CDR3 DNA reads TGTGCCAGCAGCTTACCGACCGGGATAAAGATGGGCTACACCTTC. Combining the CDR3 with reference TRBV7-9 and TRBJ1-2 gives the whole variable domain DTGVSQNPRHKITKRGQNVTFRCDPISEHNRLYWYRQTLGQGPEFLTYFQNEAQLEKSRLLSDRFSAERPKGSFSTLEIQRTEQGDSAMYLCASSLPTGIKMGYTFGSGTRLTVV.

Many counts were recorded for this clonotype. This chain uses TRBV20-1 with TRBJ1-5; D uncertain. V shed 0 bases and J shed 3 bases, with 9 bases lying between them. CDR3 length equals 14 residues. Germline CDR1 DFQATT, CDR2 SNEGSKA (reference sequence). The DNA of the CDR3 is TGCAGTGCTAGAGATGTGAACAACAATCAGCCCCAGCATTTT. As protein: CSARDVNNNQPQHF.

This clonotype was counted at least ten times. The chain is built from TRBV7-9 and TRBJ2-3; the D gene is possibly TRBD1 (6 bases). The CDR3 runs to 17 residues. Germline loops: CDR1 SEHNR, CDR2 FQNEAQ (reference sequence). The V and J ends lost 6 bases and 2 bases respectively, with 21 bases between them. Here the CDR3 reads CASRSSGQPLFTDTQYF. The DNA for the CDR3 is TGTGCCAGCAGATCTTCCGGACAGCCGTTATTCACAGATACGCAGTATTTT.

This clonotype was counted many times. The rearrangement links TRBV30 to TRBJ2-1, with 9 bases lining up with TRBD2. Per germline, CDR1 GTSNPN and CDR2 SVGIG (reference sequence). Unmatched junction bases numbered 12, after V lost 5 bases and J lost 4 bases. This CDR3 is built from 16 residues. The CDR3 loop is CAWDHLAGATYNEQFF. CDR3 coding DNA: TGTGCCTGGGACCATTTAGCGGGAGCGACATACAATGAGCAGTTCTTC.